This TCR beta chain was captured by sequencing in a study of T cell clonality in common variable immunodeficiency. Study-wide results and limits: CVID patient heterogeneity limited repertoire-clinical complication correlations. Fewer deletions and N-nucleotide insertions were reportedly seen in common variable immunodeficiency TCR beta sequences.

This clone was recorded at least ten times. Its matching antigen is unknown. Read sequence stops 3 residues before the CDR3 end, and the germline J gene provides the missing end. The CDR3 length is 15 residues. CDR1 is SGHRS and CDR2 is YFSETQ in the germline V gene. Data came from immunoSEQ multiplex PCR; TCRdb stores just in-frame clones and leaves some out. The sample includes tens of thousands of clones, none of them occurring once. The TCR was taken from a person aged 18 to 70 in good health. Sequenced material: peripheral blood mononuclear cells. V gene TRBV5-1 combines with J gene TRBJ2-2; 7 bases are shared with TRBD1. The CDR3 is CASSLRGTVDEKLFF. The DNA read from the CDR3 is TGCGCCAGCAGCTTAAGGGGGACAGTTGATGAAAAG.